A single sample is the source of the 5 T cell receptor beta chains below, sequenced in a study of T cell repertoires in cytomegalovirus infection. MiXCR, applied by TCRdb to the reads, yields one record per CDR3 protein. The sample has under 95,000 distinct CDR3 sequences, around half seen once. Their cognate antigens are unknown. Sequencing used CD8+ T cells from cultured PBMCs, obtained from culture after CMV antigen stimulation. These receptor sequences come from a human donor in good health (CMV status not recorded). Some clones in this sample may be carry-over from other donors' samples.

The genes are TRBV20-1 and TRBJ2-3, with 10 bases lining up with TRBD2. CDR3 size: 15 residues. Germline values: CDR1 DFQATT, CDR2 SNEGSKA (reference sequence). The CDR3 sequence: CSCLKLAGMGDTQYF. For the CDR3, the DNA is TGCAGCTGCCTAAAACTAGCGGGAATGGGAGATACGCAGTATTTT.

The table lists this clonotype with a few counts. The chain links TRBV7-8 to TRBJ2-7; no clear D. CDR1 is SGHVS, CDR2 FQNEAQ, per germline. CDR3 length: 13 amino acids. Trimming removed 3 bases at V and 7 bases at J, with 13 bases between. The CDR3 is CASSLSVSVEQYF. The CDR3 DNA reads TGTGCCAGCAGCTTGAGTGTTTCCGTGGAGCAGTACTTC. The full variable domain, completed using reference TRBV7-8 and TRBJ2-7, is GAGVSQSPRYKVAKRGQDVALRCDPISGHVSLFWYQQALGQGPEFLTYFQNEAQLDKSGLPSDRFFAERPEGSVSTLKIQRTQQEDSAVYLCASSLSVSVEQYFGPGTRLTVT.

This clonotype was found a few times. The CDR3 region is CASSGRGRSETQYF. CDR3 in DNA: TGTGCCAGCAGTGGGAGGGGGCGATCAGAGACCCAGTACTTC. J is TRBJ2-5 and V is TRBV7-8; possibly TRBD1 or TRBD2 for D (7 bases each). The CDR3 has 14 amino acids. Germline V gene data show CDR1 as SGHVS and CDR2 as FQNEAQ. V dropped 6 bases and J dropped 4 bases, with 15 bases sitting between them. Full variable domain (remainder filled in from reference TRBV7-8 and TRBJ2-5): GAGVSQSPRYKVAKRGQDVALRCDPISGHVSLFWYQQALGQGPEFLTYFQNEAQLDKSGLPSDRFFAERPEGSVSTLKIQRTQQEDSAVYLCASSGRGRSETQYFGPGTRLLVL.

V and J are TRBV20-1 and TRBJ2-3; D is unclear. Germline CDR1 reads DFQATT; CDR2 reads SNEGSKA (reference sequence). The V gene lost 3 bases and the J gene lost 0 bases, with 10 bases spanning the gap. CDR3 length equals 14 residues. DNA of the CDR3: TGCAGTGCTAGTTGGGGATTTAGCACAGATACGCAGTATTTT. This gives the protein CSASWGFSTDTQYF.

V usage is TRBV7-9 and J usage is TRBJ2-3; no definite D call. Germline-derived CDR1 and CDR2 are SEHNR and FQNEAQ (reference sequence). V was cut by 5 bases and J by 4 bases, with 7 bases left in between. This CDR3 region has 12 residues. The chain's CDR3 is CASSRRPDTQYF. DNA of the CDR3: TGTGCCAGCAGCCGTAGGCCAGATACGCAGTATTTT.